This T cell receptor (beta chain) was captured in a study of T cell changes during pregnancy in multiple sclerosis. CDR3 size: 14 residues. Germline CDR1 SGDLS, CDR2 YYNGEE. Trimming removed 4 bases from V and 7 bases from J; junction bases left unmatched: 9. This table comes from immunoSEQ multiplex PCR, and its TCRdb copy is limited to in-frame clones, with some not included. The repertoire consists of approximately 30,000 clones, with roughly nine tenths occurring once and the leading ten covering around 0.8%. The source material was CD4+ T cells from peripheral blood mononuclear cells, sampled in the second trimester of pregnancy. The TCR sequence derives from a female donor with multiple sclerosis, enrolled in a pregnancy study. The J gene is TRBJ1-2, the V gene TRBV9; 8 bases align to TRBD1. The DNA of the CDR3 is TGTGCCAGCAGCCTCCAGGACAGGGCGGGTGGCTACACCTTC. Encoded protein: CASSLQDRAGGYTF.